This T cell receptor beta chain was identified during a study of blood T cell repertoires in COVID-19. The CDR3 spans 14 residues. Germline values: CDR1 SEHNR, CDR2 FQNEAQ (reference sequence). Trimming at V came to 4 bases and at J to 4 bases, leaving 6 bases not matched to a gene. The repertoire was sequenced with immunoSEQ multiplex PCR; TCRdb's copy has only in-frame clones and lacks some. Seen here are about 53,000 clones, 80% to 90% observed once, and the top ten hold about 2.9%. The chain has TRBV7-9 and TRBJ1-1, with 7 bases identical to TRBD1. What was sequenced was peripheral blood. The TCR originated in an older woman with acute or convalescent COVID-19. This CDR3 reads CASSSQGVFTEAFF. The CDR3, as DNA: TGTGCCAGCAGCTCCCAGGGGGTATTCACTGAAGCTTTCTTT.